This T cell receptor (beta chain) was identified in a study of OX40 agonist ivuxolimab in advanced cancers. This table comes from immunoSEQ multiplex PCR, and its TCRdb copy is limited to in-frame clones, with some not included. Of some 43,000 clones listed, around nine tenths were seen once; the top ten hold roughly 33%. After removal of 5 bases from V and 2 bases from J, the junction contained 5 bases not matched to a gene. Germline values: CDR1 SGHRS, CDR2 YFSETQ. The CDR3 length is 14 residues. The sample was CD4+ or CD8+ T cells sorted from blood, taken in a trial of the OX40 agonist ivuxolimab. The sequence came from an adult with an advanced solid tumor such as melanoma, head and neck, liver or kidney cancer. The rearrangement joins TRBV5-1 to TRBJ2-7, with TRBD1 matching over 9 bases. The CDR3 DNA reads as TGCGCCAGCAGGGCCGGGACAGGGACCTACGAGCAGTACTTC. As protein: CASRAGTGTYEQYF.